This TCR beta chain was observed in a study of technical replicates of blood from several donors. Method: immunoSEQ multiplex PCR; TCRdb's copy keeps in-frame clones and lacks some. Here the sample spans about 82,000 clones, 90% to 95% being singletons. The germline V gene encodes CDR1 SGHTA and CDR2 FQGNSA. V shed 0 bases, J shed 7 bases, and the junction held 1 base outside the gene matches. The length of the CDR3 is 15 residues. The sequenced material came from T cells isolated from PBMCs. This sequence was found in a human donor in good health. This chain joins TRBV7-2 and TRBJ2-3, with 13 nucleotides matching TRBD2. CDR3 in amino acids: CASSLALAGGNTQYF. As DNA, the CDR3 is TGTGCCAGCAGCTTAGCACTAGCGGGAGGGAATACGCAGTATTTT.